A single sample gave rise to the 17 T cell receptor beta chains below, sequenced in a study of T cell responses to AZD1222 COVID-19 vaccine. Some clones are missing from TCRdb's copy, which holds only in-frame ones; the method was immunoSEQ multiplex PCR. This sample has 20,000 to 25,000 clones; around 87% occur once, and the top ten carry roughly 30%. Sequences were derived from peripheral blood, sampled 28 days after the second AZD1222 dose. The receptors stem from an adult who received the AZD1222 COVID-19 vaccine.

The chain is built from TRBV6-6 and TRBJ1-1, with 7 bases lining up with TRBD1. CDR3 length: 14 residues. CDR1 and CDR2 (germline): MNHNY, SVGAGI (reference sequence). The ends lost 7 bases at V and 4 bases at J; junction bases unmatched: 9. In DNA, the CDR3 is TGTGCCAGCATACTACAGGGGTCTAGCACTGAAGCTTTCTTT. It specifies CASILQGSSTEAFF.

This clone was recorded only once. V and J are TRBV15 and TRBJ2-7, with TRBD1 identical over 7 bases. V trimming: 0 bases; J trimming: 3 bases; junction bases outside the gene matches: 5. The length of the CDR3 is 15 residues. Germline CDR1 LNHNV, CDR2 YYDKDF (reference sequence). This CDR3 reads CATSRDRQGIYEQYF. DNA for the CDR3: TGTGCCACCAGCAGAGATAGACAGGGCATCTACGAGCAGTACTTC. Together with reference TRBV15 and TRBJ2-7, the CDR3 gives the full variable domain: DAMVIQNPRYQVTQFGKPVTLSCSQTLNHNVMYWYQQKSSQAPKLLFHYYDKDFNNEADTPDNFQSRRPNTSFCFLDIRSPGLGDTAMYLCATSRDRQGIYEQYFGPGTRLTVT.

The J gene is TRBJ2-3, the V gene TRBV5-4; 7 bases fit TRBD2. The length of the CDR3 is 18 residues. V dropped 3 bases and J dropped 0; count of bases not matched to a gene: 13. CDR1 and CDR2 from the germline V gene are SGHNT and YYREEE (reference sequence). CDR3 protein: CASSSLDLAEGSTDTQYF. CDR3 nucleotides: TGTGCCAGCAGCTCACTAGATCTAGCGGAAGGCAGCACAGATACGCAGTATTTT.

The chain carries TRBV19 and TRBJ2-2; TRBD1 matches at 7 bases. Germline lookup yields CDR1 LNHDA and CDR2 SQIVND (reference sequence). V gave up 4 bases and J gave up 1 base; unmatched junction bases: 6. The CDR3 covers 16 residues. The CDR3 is CASSNQGTVNTGELFF. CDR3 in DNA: TGTGCCAGTAGTAATCAGGGGACAGTGAACACCGGGGAGCTGTTTTTT.

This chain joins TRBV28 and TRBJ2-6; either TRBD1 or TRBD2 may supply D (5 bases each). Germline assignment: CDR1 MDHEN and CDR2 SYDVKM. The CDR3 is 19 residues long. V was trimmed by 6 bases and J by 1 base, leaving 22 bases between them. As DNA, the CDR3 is TGTGCCAGCAGCCGCACTGGGGGTTATACGTATTCTGGGGCCAACGTCCTGACTTTC. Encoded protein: CASSRTGGYTYSGANVLTF.

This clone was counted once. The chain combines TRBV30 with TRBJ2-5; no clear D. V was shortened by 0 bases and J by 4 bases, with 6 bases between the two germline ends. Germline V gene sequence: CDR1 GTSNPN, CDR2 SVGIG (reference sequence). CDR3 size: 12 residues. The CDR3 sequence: CAWSVGSETQYF. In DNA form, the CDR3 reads TGTGCCTGGAGTGTAGGTTCAGAGACCCAGTACTTC.

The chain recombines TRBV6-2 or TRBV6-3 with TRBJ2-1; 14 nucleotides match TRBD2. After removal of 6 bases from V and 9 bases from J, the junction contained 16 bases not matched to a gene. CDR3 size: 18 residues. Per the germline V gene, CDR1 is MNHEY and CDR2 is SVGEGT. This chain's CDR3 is CASSPHSGTSGRYGEQFF. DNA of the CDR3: TGTGCCAGCAGCCCCCACTCGGGGACTAGCGGGAGATACGGTGAGCAGTTCTTC.

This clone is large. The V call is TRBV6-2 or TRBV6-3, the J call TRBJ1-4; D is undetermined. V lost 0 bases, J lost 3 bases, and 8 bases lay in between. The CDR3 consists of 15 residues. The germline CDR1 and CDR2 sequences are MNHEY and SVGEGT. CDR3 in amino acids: CASSYSAPANEKLFF. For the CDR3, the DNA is TGTGCCAGCAGTTACTCGGCACCAGCTAATGAAAAACTGTTTTTT.

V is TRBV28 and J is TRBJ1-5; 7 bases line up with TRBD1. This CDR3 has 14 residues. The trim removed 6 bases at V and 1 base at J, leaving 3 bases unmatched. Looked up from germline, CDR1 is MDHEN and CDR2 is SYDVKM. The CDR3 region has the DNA TGTGCCAGCAGCCTGGACAGGAGCAATCAGCCCCAGCATTTT. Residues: CASSLDRSNQPQHF.

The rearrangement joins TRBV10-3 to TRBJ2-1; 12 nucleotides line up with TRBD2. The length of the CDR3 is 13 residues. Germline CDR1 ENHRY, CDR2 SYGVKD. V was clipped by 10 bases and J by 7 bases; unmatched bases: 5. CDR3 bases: TGTGCCACCGCTACTAGCGGGGGGAATGAGCAGTTCTTC. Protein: CATATSGGNEQFF.

The CDR3, as DNA: TGTGCCAGCAGTTACTCGGGGCCGGCAGGTTCCTACGAGCAGTACTTC. The encoded protein is CASSYSGPAGSYEQYF. V is TRBV6-5 and J is TRBJ2-7; TRBD1 is a possible D gene (5 bases). V was trimmed by 0 bases and J by 1 base, leaving 13 bases between them. This CDR3 region has 16 residues. CDR1 is MNHEY, CDR2 SVGAGI, per germline.

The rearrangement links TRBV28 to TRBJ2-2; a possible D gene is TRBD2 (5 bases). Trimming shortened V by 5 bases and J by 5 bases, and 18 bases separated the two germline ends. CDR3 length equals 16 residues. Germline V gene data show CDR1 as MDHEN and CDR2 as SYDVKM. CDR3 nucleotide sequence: TGTGCCAGCAGTCCGTTGACCCGCGCGGGTACCGGGGAGCTGTTTTTT. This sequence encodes CASSPLTRAGTGELFF. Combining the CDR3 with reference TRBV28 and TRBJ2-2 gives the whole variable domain DVKVTQSSRYLVKRTGEKVFLECVQDMDHENMFWYRQDPGLGLRLIYFSYDVKMKEKGDIPEGYSVSREKKERFSLILESASTNQTSMYLCASSPLTRAGTGELFFGEGSRLTVL.

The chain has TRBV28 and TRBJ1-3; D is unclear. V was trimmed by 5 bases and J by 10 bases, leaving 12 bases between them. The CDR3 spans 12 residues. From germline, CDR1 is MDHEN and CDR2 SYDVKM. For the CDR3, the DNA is TGTGCCAGCAGTCAACAATCCAGAACCATATATTTT. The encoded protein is CASSQQSRTIYF.

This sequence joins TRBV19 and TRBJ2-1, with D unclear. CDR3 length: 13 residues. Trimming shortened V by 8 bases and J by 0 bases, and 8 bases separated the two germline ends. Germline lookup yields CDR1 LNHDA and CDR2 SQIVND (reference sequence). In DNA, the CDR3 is TGTGCCAGTGGAGCTTACTCCTACAATGAGCAGTTCTTC. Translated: CASGAYSYNEQFF.

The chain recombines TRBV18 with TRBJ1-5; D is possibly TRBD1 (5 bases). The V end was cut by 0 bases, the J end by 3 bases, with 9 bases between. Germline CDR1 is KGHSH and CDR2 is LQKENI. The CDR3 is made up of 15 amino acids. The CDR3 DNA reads TGTGCCAGCTCACCACCGGGACTGATCAATCAGCCCCAGCATTTT. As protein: CASSPPGLINQPQHF.

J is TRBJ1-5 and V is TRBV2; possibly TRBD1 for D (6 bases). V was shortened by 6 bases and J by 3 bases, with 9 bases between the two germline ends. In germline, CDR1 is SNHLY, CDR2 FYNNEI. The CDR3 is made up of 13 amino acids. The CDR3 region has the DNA TGTGCCAGCAGGACAGGATTCAATCAGCCCCAGCATTTT. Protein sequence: CASRTGFNQPQHF.

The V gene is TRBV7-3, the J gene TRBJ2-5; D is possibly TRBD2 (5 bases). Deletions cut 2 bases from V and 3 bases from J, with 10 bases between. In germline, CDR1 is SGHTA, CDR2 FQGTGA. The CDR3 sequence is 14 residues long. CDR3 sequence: CASSLAPGKETQYF. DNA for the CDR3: TGTGCCAGCAGCTTAGCACCGGGAAAAGAGACCCAGTACTTC.